This T cell receptor beta chain was observed in a study of T cells in Graves' hyperthyroidism and ophthalmopathy. The source material, RNA transcripts, was used to amplify TCR beta CDR3 regions. First-round RT-PCR with HTBI primers amplified the TCR CDR3 region. TCRdb independently ran MiXCR on the multiplex PCR reads; one entry per CDR3 protein. The repertoire holds 350,000 to 400,000 distinct CDR3 sequences, with approximately 20% as singletons. Recently diagnosed hyperthyroidism of less than 2 months' duration affected patients aged 18 to 65. Diagnosis relied on clinical symptoms, serum thyroxine and TRAb, thyroid ultrasound and orbital computed tomography. Extraction of PBMCs used 8.5 to 10 ml of fresh peripheral blood. The germline V and J ends were trimmed by 8 bases and 3 bases, with 11 bases remaining between them. The germline V gene has CDR1 MNHNS and CDR2 SASEGT. This CDR3 spans 12 amino acids.

The sequencing input was blood. The chain recombines TRBV6-1 with TRBJ2-7; D uncertain. The TCR was taken from a woman under 30 with Graves' hyperthyroidism. This CDR3 reads CASESPDYEQYF. As DNA, the CDR3 is TGTGCCAGCGAGAGTCCTGACTACGAGCAGTACTTC.